Below are 14 T cell receptor beta chains sequenced from a single sample in a study of Tregs in tolerant kidney transplant recipients. The assay was immunoSEQ multiplex PCR, and TCRdb's table has in-frame clones only and misses some. Of about 83,000 clones in the sample, less than 98% were seen once. The material sequenced was CD4+ T cells from blood, taken before the transplant. The receptor source for this set is a human donor who received a combined kidney and bone marrow transplant.

The genes are TRBV7-2 and TRBJ1-1; unclear D gene. The CDR3 sequence is 15 residues long. V dropped 2 bases and J dropped 0 bases, with 10 bases sitting between them. Per germline, CDR1 SGHTA and CDR2 FQGNSA. The DNA of the CDR3 is TGTGCCAGCAGCTTAACCCGGGGAATGAACACTGAAGCTTTCTTT. Its translation is CASSLTRGMNTEAFF.

This clone was seen only once. J is TRBJ2-3 and V is TRBV9; D is perhaps TRBD2 (6 bases). V gave up 5 bases and J gave up 2 bases, with 18 bases separating them. The CDR3 runs to 16 residues. Germline V gives CDR1 SGDLS, CDR2 YYNGEE. The DNA of the CDR3 is TGTGCCAGCAGAATAGGCGCTAGCGAGGACACAGATACGCAGTATTTT. It translates to CASRIGASEDTDTQYF. Supplemented by reference TRBV9 and TRBJ2-3, the full variable domain reads DSGVTQTPKHLITATGQRVTLRCSPRSGDLSVYWYQQSLDQGLQFLIQYYNGEERAKGNILERFSAQQFPDLHSELNLSSLELGDSALYFCASRIGASEDTDTQYFGPGTRLTVL.

This clone appeared a single time. CDR3 sequence (DNA): TGTGCCAGTAGTATAGATGGGACAGGGGGCCGGTGGACCCAGTACTTC. Translating it yields CASSIDGTGGRWTQYF. The rearrangement joins TRBV19 to TRBJ2-5; TRBD1 matches at 12 bases. Germline trimming cut 0 bases from V and 7 bases from J; bases unmatched to any gene: 6. The germline gives CDR1 LNHDA, CDR2 SQIVND (reference sequence). This CDR3 contains 16 residues.

The chain recombines TRBV19 with TRBJ2-3, with D hard to call. CDR3 length: 16 amino acids. Deletions cut 3 bases from V and 1 base from J, with 14 bases between. Germline V lookup: CDR1 LNHDA, CDR2 SQIVND (reference sequence). The CDR3 nucleotides are TGTGCCAGTAGTATCTCATCTGCGGTAGGCACAGATACGCAGTATTTT. Translated, it gives CASSISSAVGTDTQYF.

This clone showed up just once. The V gene is TRBV19, the J gene TRBJ2-6; 7 nucleotides align to TRBD2. V trimming: 6 bases; J trimming: 6 bases; junction bases outside the gene matches: 8. Germline V gene sequence: CDR1 LNHDA, CDR2 SQIVND (reference sequence). This CDR3 is 15 amino acids long. The CDR3 reads CASSLNGLEANVLTF. The CDR3 bases are TGTGCCAGTAGCTTAAACGGACTAGAGGCCAACGTCCTGACTTTC.

CDR3 nucleotide sequence: TGTGCCAGCAGCTTAGCGGCGACTACCAACCCCGGGGAGCTGTTTTTT. It encodes CASSLAATTNPGELFF. This chain uses TRBV11-3 with TRBJ2-2; possibly TRBD2 for D (5 bases). The CDR3 extends over 16 amino acids. V dropped 1 base and J dropped 6 bases, with 15 bases sitting between them. Germline V gene data show CDR1 as SGHNT and CDR2 as YENEEA.

As concerns this clone: A read error may produce the germline difference seen at one junction end. The J gene is TRBJ2-7, the V gene TRBV5-4, with TRBD2 as a possible D gene (6 bases). CDR1 is SGHNT, CDR2 YYREEE, per germline (reference sequence). CDR3 length: 12 amino acids. CDR3 sequence (DNA): TGTGCCAGCAGCCCCGGAGGGCGTGGGCAGCACTTC. Translation gives CASSPGGRGQHF.

The chain recombines TRBV19 with TRBJ1-5; maybe TRBD1 (5 bases). The CDR3 totals 15 residues. V shed 3 bases and J shed 5 bases, with 14 bases lying between them. Germline loops: CDR1 LNHDA, CDR2 SQIVND (reference sequence). Here the CDR3 reads CASSMRQRRDQPQHF. CDR3 nucleotide sequence: TGTGCCAGTAGTATGAGACAGCGAAGGGATCAGCCCCAGCATTTT.

The J gene is TRBJ2-7, the V gene TRBV7-3, with 12 bases aligning to TRBD2. After removal of 5 bases from V and 2 bases from J, the junction contained 4 bases not matched to a gene. This CDR3 comprises 15 residues. The germline CDR1 and CDR2 sequences are SGHTA and FQGTGA. The CDR3 coding sequence is TGTGCCAGCAGCCCAGGACTAGCGGGAACCTACGAGCAGTACTTC. This gives the protein CASSPGLAGTYEQYF.

The V gene is TRBV29-1, the J gene TRBJ1-1; tentative D call: TRBD1 (5 bases). The germline CDR1 and CDR2 sequences are SQVTM and ANQGSEA. This CDR3 has 14 residues. V dropped 6 bases and J dropped 1 base, with 15 bases sitting between them. The CDR3 protein is CSVKTSTANTEAFF. In nucleotides, the CDR3 is TGCAGCGTCAAAACCTCGACAGCGAACACTGAAGCTTTCTTT. The full variable domain, with the rest looked up from reference TRBV29-1 and TRBJ1-1, is SAVISQKPSRDICQRGTSLTIQCQVDSQVTMMFWYRQQPGQSLTLIATANQGSEATYESGFVIDKFPISRPNLTFSTLTVSNMSPEDSSIYLCSVKTSTANTEAFFGQGTRLTVV.

The chain joins TRBV5-1 to TRBJ1-3; D is possibly TRBD1 (5 bases). CDR1 is SGHRS and CDR2 is YFSETQ in the germline V gene. The CDR3 covers 16 residues. The V gene lost 4 bases and the J gene lost 2 bases, with 16 bases spanning the gap. In DNA form, the CDR3 reads TGCGCCAGCAGCGGATACGGCGGGGGGGCTGGAAACACCATATATTTT. Translation gives CASSGYGGGAGNTIYF.

The rearrangement uses TRBV7-2 and TRBJ1-2; the D gene is possibly TRBD1 (6 bases). Trimming removed 2 bases at V and 8 bases at J, with 12 bases between. The V gene's germline CDR1 is SGHTA and CDR2 FQGNSA. This CDR3 is built from 13 residues. The CDR3 bases are TGTGCCAGCAGCTTAAGTTACAGGGACGGCTACACCTTC. It yields the protein CASSLSYRDGYTF. Filled out from reference TRBV7-2 and TRBJ1-2, the complete variable domain reads GAGVSQSPSNKVTEKGKDVELRCDPISGHTALYWYRQSLGQGLEFLIYFQGNSAPDKSGLPSDRFSAERTGGSVSTLTIQRTQQEDSAVYLCASSLSYRDGYTFGSGTRLTVV.

The J gene is TRBJ1-2, the V gene TRBV6-6, with D maybe TRBD1 (5 bases). The germline gives CDR1 MNHNY, CDR2 SVGAGI (reference sequence). V was clipped by 7 bases and J by 6 bases, with 15 bases between them. The CDR3 is 13 amino acids. The CDR3 protein is CASTYRQLHGYTF. CDR3 bases: TGTGCCAGCACCTATAGACAGTTGCATGGCTACACCTTC.

This sequence joins TRBV5-1 and TRBJ2-1, with 9 bases aligning to TRBD2. CDR1 and CDR2 (germline): SGHRS, YFSETQ. This CDR3 contains 20 residues. J gave up 3 bases and V 0 bases, and 16 bases lay outside the gene matches. CDR3 sequence (DNA): TGCGCCAGCAGCTTGGTACGGGGAATAGCGGGGGCCTATGACTACAATGAGCAGTTCTTC. Its translation is CASSLVRGIAGAYDYNEQFF.